These 12 T cell receptor beta chains came from one sample sequenced in a study of cytomegalovirus exposure and HLA in healthy donors. PCR amplification relied on 60 Vbeta primers (plus 13 Jbeta primers). Produced via immunoSEQ multiplex PCR; TCRdb's table is partial and in-frame only. The repertoire holds 200,000 to 250,000 clones, roughly 70% seen once, with about 1.9% in the top ten. The sample comprised PBMCs. These receptors originate from a woman in her 30s in good health and CMV-seronegative.

This clone was observed a handful of times. This chain uses TRBV5-1 with TRBJ2-3; TRBD2 matches at 11 bases. Unmatched junction bases numbered 6, after V lost 4 bases and J lost 5 bases. Germline-derived CDR1 and CDR2 are SGHRS and YFSETQ. The CDR3 consists of 15 residues. CDR3 loop: CASSTTSGVGDTQYF. The CDR3 bases are TGCGCCAGCAGCACGACTAGCGGGGTAGGAGATACGCAGTATTTT. The whole variable domain, remainder taken from reference TRBV5-1 and TRBJ2-3, is KAGVTQTPRYLIKTRGQQVTLSCSPISGHRSVSWYQQTPGQGLQFLFEYFSETQRNKGNFPGRFSGRQFSNSRSEMNVSTLELGDSALYLCASSTTSGVGDTQYFGPGTRLTVL.

V usage is TRBV9 and J usage is TRBJ2-7; D possibly corresponds to TRBD2 (6 bases). This CDR3 is 14 amino acids long. V lost 3 bases to trimming and J lost 3 bases, with 13 bases between them. The germline V gene has CDR1 SGDLS and CDR2 YYNGEE. In nucleotides, the CDR3 is TGTGCCAGCAGCGCGGGGGACCCCATCTACGAGCAGTACTTC. It translates to CASSAGDPIYEQYF. Combining the CDR3 with reference TRBV9 and TRBJ2-7 gives the whole variable domain DSGVTQTPKHLITATGQRVTLRCSPRSGDLSVYWYQQSLDQGLQFLIQYYNGEERAKGNILERFSAQQFPDLHSELNLSSLELGDSALYFCASSAGDPIYEQYFGPGTRLTVT.

The chain employs TRBV7-2 and TRBJ2-3; D gene uncertain. The V and J ends lost 1 base and 1 base respectively, with 3 bases between them. CDR1 SGHTA and CDR2 FQGNSA come from the germline V gene. This CDR3 is 13 amino acids long. The CDR3 spells CASSLVGTDTQYF. CDR3 DNA: TGTGCCAGCAGCTTAGTCGGCACAGATACGCAGTATTTT.

The genes are TRBV5-8 and TRBJ2-7; 9 bases match TRBD1. The tail of the sequence fits TRBJ2-1 better, so the J call may be wrong. Germline values: CDR1 SGHTS, CDR2 YDEGEE. This CDR3 spans 19 amino acids. The CDR3 sequence is CASSEYGDRVLGPNNEQFF. DNA of the CDR3: TGTGCCAGCAGCGAGTACGGGGACAGGGTACTGGGACCCAACAATGAGCAGTTCTTC.

This clone has just a few counts. This chain links TRBV11-3 with TRBJ1-2, with 10 bases lining up with TRBD1. This CDR3 is 14 amino acids long. Germline V gene lookup returns CDR1 SGHNT and CDR2 YENEEA. Trimming took 5 bases from V and 9 from J; bases not matched to a gene: 9. The CDR3 DNA follows: TGTGCCAGCAGCCCCCGGGACAGGGGTTATCGCTACACCTTC. This sequence encodes CASSPRDRGYRYTF.

This chain links TRBV30 with TRBJ2-2; TRBD2 matches 10 bases. CDR1 is GTSNPN and CDR2 is SVGIG in the germline V gene (reference sequence). The CDR3 runs to 15 residues. Germline trimming cut 4 bases from V and 6 bases from J; bases unmatched to any gene: 8. CDR3 in amino acids: CAWKAGGGVSGELFF. The CDR3 DNA is TGTGCCTGGAAAGCGGGGGGGGGCGTATCCGGGGAGCTGTTTTTT.

This clone was detected only once. Distinct nucleotide sequences in the sample also encode this CDR3. This chain uses TRBV5-1 with TRBJ1-2, with D uncertain. Germline CDR1 reads SGHRS; CDR2 reads YFSETQ. This CDR3 region has 14 residues. V lost 4 bases and J lost 0, with 10 bases in between. CDR3 sequence (DNA): TGCGCCAGCAGCACCGGACTGGCTAACTATGGCTACACCTTC. It is translated as CASSTGLANYGYTF.

The V gene is TRBV6-5, the J gene TRBJ1-2; 7 bases are shared with TRBD1. Per the germline V gene, CDR1 is MNHEY and CDR2 is SVGAGI. The CDR3 spans 15 residues. The V segment lost 3 bases and the J segment 1 base; nucleotides outside the gene matches: 5. CDR3 in amino acids: CASSYAGQINYGYTF. In DNA, the CDR3 is TGTGCCAGCAGTTATGCGGGACAGATTAACTATGGCTACACCTTC.

This clone came up a few times. The genes are TRBV11-2 and TRBJ2-3; tentatively, D is TRBD2 (5 bases). Trimming removed 6 bases from V and 7 bases from J, with 20 bases in between. Germline values: CDR1 SGHAT, CDR2 FQNNGV. The CDR3 is made up of 15 amino acids. The CDR3 region has the DNA TGTGCCAGCAGTTGGACTGTTTTTAACCGGAATACGCAGTATTTT. This translates into CASSWTVFNRNTQYF. The full variable domain, in which reference TRBV11-2 and TRBJ2-3 provide the parts outside the CDR3, is EAGVAQSPRYKIIEKRQSVAFWCNPISGHATLYWYQQILGQGPKLLIQFQNNGVVDDSQLPKDRFSAERLKGVDSTLKIQPAKLEDSAVYLCASSWTVFNRNTQYFGPGTRLTVL.

V gene TRBV5-1 combines with J gene TRBJ1-2; D is perhaps TRBD1 (6 bases). Germline assignment: CDR1 SGHRS and CDR2 YFSETQ. V dropped 4 bases and J dropped 4 bases, with 11 bases sitting between them. The CDR3 is made up of 13 amino acids. CDR3 sequence reads: CASSIQDSYGYTF. The CDR3 DNA is TGCGCCAGCAGCATTCAGGACAGCTATGGCTACACCTTC.

This clone was counted only a few times. The gene calls are TRBV23-1 and TRBJ1-2; unclear D gene. TRBV23-1 carries the ORF label, with uncertain function. Trimming shortened V by 0 bases and J by 3 bases, and 20 bases separated the two germline ends. This CDR3 has 18 residues. CDR3 region: CASSQSRDNRRWDYGYTF. CDR3 nucleotide sequence: TGCGCCAGCAGTCAATCGAGAGACAACCGCCGGTGGGACTATGGCTACACCTTC.

The J gene is TRBJ2-5, the V gene TRBV6-5, with 9 bases that match TRBD2. V shed 7 bases and J 2 bases; nucleotides not matched to a gene: 5. This CDR3 comprises 14 residues. The germline gives CDR1 MNHEY, CDR2 SVGAGI. CDR3 in amino acids: CASTSTSGQETQYF. CDR3 bases: TGTGCCAGCACCTCAACTAGCGGGCAAGAGACCCAGTACTTC.